These 10 T cell receptor beta chains originate from one sample sequenced in a study of blood T cell repertoires in COVID-19. TCRdb's table, derived via immunoSEQ multiplex PCR, lists solely in-frame clones and lacks some. Of around 91,000 clones in the sample, around 85% were seen once. Input material: peripheral blood. Every receptor here comes from a man at least 80 years old with acute or convalescent COVID-19.

The chain uses TRBV5-1 and TRBJ1-1; D unresolved. Germline loops: CDR1 SGHRS, CDR2 YFSETQ. V shed 3 bases and J shed 7 bases, with 10 bases lying between them. The CDR3 is 12 amino acids. The CDR3 DNA reads TGCGCCAGCAGCTATCGCGAGAGTGAAGCTTTCTTT. It yields the protein CASSYRESEAFF.

The chain carries TRBV15 and TRBJ2-2; 13 positions agree with TRBD2. V lost 1 base and J lost 8; bases outside the gene matches: 7. Germline CDR1 is LNHNV and CDR2 is YYDKDF (reference sequence). The CDR3 is 17 amino acids. The CDR3 spells CATSRARLAGGRGELFF. The CDR3 coding sequence is TGTGCCACCAGCAGAGCTAGACTAGCGGGAGGAAGGGGGGAGCTGTTTTTT.

This clone was seen more than once but under ten times. V gene TRBV11-3 combines with J gene TRBJ1-1; no clear D. V gave up 1 base and J gave up 7 bases, with 10 bases separating them. The germline CDR1 and CDR2 sequences are SGHNT and YENEEA. CDR3 length: 13 amino acids. The chain's CDR3 is CASSLGPGFEAFF. As DNA, the CDR3 is TGTGCCAGCAGCTTAGGGCCGGGATTTGAAGCTTTCTTT.

This clone occurred a few times. V usage is TRBV7-9 and J usage is TRBJ2-2; no firm D call. With 1 base removed from V and 5 bases from J, the gap between germline ends came to 8 bases. Germline V gene data show CDR1 as SEHNR and CDR2 as FQNEAQ (reference sequence). The CDR3 length is 14 residues. The CDR3 DNA sequence: TGTGCCAGCAGCTTAGGGCAGTTGACCGGGGAGCTGTTTTTT. This codes for CASSLGQLTGELFF.

J is TRBJ2-2 and V is TRBV6-5; TRBD1 matches 10 bases. Germline assignment: CDR1 MNHEY and CDR2 SVGAGI. V was clipped by 6 bases and J by 4 bases; unmatched bases: 2. The CDR3 contains 14 residues. CDR3 sequence reads: CASRRTGGTGELFF. CDR3 coding DNA: TGTGCCAGCAGGCGGACAGGGGGCACCGGGGAGCTGTTTTTT.

V gene TRBV30 combines with J gene TRBJ2-7; 8 bases map to TRBD2. The germline V gene has CDR1 GTSNPN and CDR2 SVGIG (reference sequence). J lost 1 base, V lost 0 bases, and 5 bases had no gene match. This CDR3 region has 15 residues. CDR3 sequence: CAWSVPERESYEQYF. The CDR3 coding sequence is TGTGCCTGGAGTGTCCCCGAGCGGGAGTCCTACGAGCAGTACTTC.

The rearrangement uses TRBV28 and TRBJ2-3; D possibly corresponds to TRBD1 (5 bases). The CDR3 loop spans 15 amino acids. CDR1 is MDHEN, CDR2 SYDVKM, per germline. V was cut by 8 bases and J by 4 bases, with 19 bases left in between. The CDR3 nucleotides read TGTGCCAGCCCTCCAAGGGGCTTTTTCTCAGATACGCAGTATTTT. Residues: CASPPRGFFSDTQYF.

The chain recombines TRBV6-5 with TRBJ1-1, with D possibly TRBD1 on 6 matching bases. Germline CDR1 is MNHEY and CDR2 is SVGAGI. V gave up 7 bases and J gave up 1 base, with 10 bases separating them. The CDR3 totals 13 residues. CDR3 sequence: CASTPGQNTEAFF. CDR3 DNA sequence: TGTGCCAGCACGCCGGGACAGAACACTGAAGCTTTCTTT.

The chain uses TRBV28 and TRBJ1-3; D unclear. This CDR3 spans 15 amino acids. Germline-derived CDR1 and CDR2 are MDHEN and SYDVKM. The ends were cut back, 6 bases at V and 2 bases at J, with 14 bases in the middle. In nucleotides, the CDR3 is TGTGCCAGCAGAACGGAGGGAGGGACTGGAAACACCATATATTTT. This gives the protein CASRTEGGTGNTIYF.

V usage is TRBV5-4 and J usage is TRBJ2-1; possible D gene TRBD2, 6 bases. The CDR3 extends over 17 amino acids. The V end lost 0 bases, the J end lost 6 bases, and 19 bases lay between the germline ends. The V gene's germline CDR1 is SGHNT and CDR2 YYREEE (reference sequence). This chain's CDR3 is CASSLALATGLINEQFF. The CDR3 DNA follows: TGTGCCAGCAGCTTGGCGCTAGCGACGGGACTGATCAATGAGCAGTTCTTC.